This passage covers 29 T cell receptor beta chains from one sample sequenced in a study of blood T cell repertoires in COVID-19. Here immunoSEQ multiplex PCR was the method, and the copy in TCRdb shows in-frame clones only, minus some. This sample has fewer than 35,000 clones, with about 90% found just once. The sample comprised peripheral blood. The receptors were gathered from a woman between 45 and 65 years old with active COVID-19.

This chain links TRBV19 with TRBJ2-7; 10 nucleotides align to TRBD1. The CDR3 is 15 residues long. V lost 5 bases, J lost 2 bases, and 6 bases stayed unmatched. Germline CDR1 and CDR2: LNHDA and SQIVND (reference sequence). This CDR3 is CASSSRDRGTYEQYF. The CDR3 coding sequence is TGTGCCAGTAGTTCCCGGGACAGGGGAACCTACGAGCAGTACTTC.

Notes on this clone: The same CDR3 arises from other DNA sequences in this sample as well. This CDR3 is CASSFGQGPYYEQYF. CDR3 in DNA: TGTGCCAGCAGCTTCGGACAGGGACCCTACTACGAGCAGTACTTC. The chain uses TRBV7-3 and TRBJ2-7; 8 nucleotides match TRBD1. Germline-derived CDR1 and CDR2 are SGHTA and FQGTGA. The V gene end was trimmed by 3 bases and the J gene end by 3 bases; junction bases not matched to a gene: 7. The length of the CDR3 is 15 residues. Full variable domain (outside the CDR3, taken from reference TRBV7-3 and TRBJ2-7): GAGVSQTPSNKVTEKGKYVELRCDPISGHTALYWYRQSLGQGPEFLIYFQGTGAADDSGLPNDRFFAVRPEGSVSTLKIQRTERGDSAVYLCASSFGQGPYYEQYFGPGTRLTVT.

The chain joins TRBV7-6 to TRBJ2-1; 9 bases line up with TRBD1. V lost 0 bases and J lost 6; bases outside the gene matches: 6. The CDR3 totals 16 residues. Germline V CDR1 and CDR2: SGHVS, FNYEAQ. The CDR3 nucleotides are TGTGCCAGCAGCTTAGCGCCGGGACAGGGTATCAATGAGCAGTTCTTC. The encoded protein is CASSLAPGQGINEQFF.

The chain uses TRBV30 and TRBJ2-2; TRBD2 matches 11 bases. From germline, CDR1 is GTSNPN and CDR2 SVGIG (reference sequence). This CDR3 is 17 amino acids long. With 2 bases clipped from V and 2 bases from J, the junction kept 7 bases outside the gene matches. For the CDR3, the DNA is TGTGCCTGGAGTCTAGAGACTAGCGGGATAAACACCGGGGAGCTGTTTTTT. Translating it yields CAWSLETSGINTGELFF. Complete variable domain (other parts from reference TRBV30 and TRBJ2-2): SQTIHQWPATLVQPVGSPLSLECTVEGTSNPNLYWYRQAAGRGLQLLFYSVGIGQISSEVPQNLSASRPQDRQFILSSKKLLLSDSGFYLCAWSLETSGINTGELFFGEGSRLTVL.

The rearrangement joins TRBV30 to TRBJ1-6; a possible D gene is TRBD1 (5 bases). There are 14 residues in the CDR3. Trimming took off 4 bases at V and 5 bases at J, with 12 bases between the two ends. The germline V gene encodes CDR1 GTSNPN and CDR2 SVGIG (reference sequence). Here the CDR3 reads CAWKVGGDNSPLHF. CDR3 bases: TGTGCCTGGAAAGTGGGAGGGGATAATTCACCCCTCCACTTT.

This clone was seen only once. V is TRBV9 and J is TRBJ2-1; possible D gene TRBD2, 7 bases. The CDR3 runs 16 residues. CDR1 is SGDLS and CDR2 is YYNGEE in the germline V gene. V lost 0 bases and J lost 4, with 14 bases in between. CDR3 coding DNA: TGTGCCAGCAGCGTAGAGGGGGGAGGGCTTTACAATGAGCAGTTCTTC. This codes for CASSVEGGGLYNEQFF. The entire variable domain, with the rest obtained from reference TRBV9 and TRBJ2-1, is as follows: DSGVTQTPKHLITATGQRVTLRCSPRSGDLSVYWYQQSLDQGLQFLIQYYNGEERAKGNILERFSAQQFPDLHSELNLSSLELGDSALYFCASSVEGGGLYNEQFFGPGTRLTVL.

For the CDR3, the DNA is TGTGCCAGCAGTTACTCTCGGACAGGGACCGTAAAACTGTTTTTT. This gives the protein CASSYSRTGTVKLFF. The chain uses TRBV6-5 and TRBJ1-4; 8 bases fit TRBD1. The CDR3 spans 15 residues. Germline lookup yields CDR1 MNHEY and CDR2 SVGAGI. V lost 0 bases to trimming and J lost 10 bases; unmatched junction nucleotides: 7.

DNA of the CDR3: TGTGCCAGCAGTTTTCGAGGTCTTCCTGAAGCTTTCTTT. As protein: CASSFRGLPEAFF. The chain uses TRBV12-3 or TRBV12-4 and TRBJ1-1; no reliable D call. The ends were cut back, 3 bases at V and 6 bases at J, with 11 bases in the middle. This CDR3 contains 13 residues.

This clone was observed once. J is TRBJ2-1 and V is TRBV18; 7 bases agree with TRBD2. Germline V gives CDR1 KGHSH, CDR2 LQKENI. There are 14 residues in the CDR3. V dropped 3 bases and J dropped 6; count of bases not matched to a gene: 5. Here the CDR3 DNA reads TGTGCCAGCTCACCTAGGACTAGTCCCAATGAGCAGTTCTTC. It translates to CASSPRTSPNEQFF.

The V and J genes are TRBV30 and TRBJ1-1; maybe TRBD1 (5 bases). Per the germline V gene, CDR1 is GTSNPN and CDR2 is SVGIG (reference sequence). The CDR3 spans 15 residues. V lost 4 bases and J 2 bases, leaving 17 bases between the germline ends. The CDR3 loop reads CAWTSRRGRNTEAFF. The CDR3 DNA sequence: TGTGCCTGGACTAGTCGGCGGGGACGTAACACTGAAGCTTTCTTT.

The genes are TRBV5-1 and TRBJ2-1; 11 bases fit TRBD2. V shed 0 bases, J shed 10 bases, and the junction held 6 bases outside the gene matches. The CDR3 covers 15 residues. The germline gives CDR1 SGHRS, CDR2 YFSETQ. In DNA form, the CDR3 reads TGCGCCAGCAGCTTGGCTAGCGGGAGGTGGGGGGAGCAGTTCTTC. It encodes CASSLASGRWGEQFF.

The V gene is TRBV21-1, the J gene TRBJ1-4; the D segment call TRBD1 is taken from the table without a DNA check. TRBV21-1 constitutes a pseudogene. This CDR3 has 13 amino acids. The CDR3 bases are TGTGCCAGCAGCCAAACAGGGGGCGAAAAACTGTTTTTT. This translates into CASSQTGGEKLFF.

The chain has TRBV7-9 and TRBJ2-7; 8 nucleotides agree with TRBD2. CDR3 length: 18 amino acids. Germline CDR1 reads SEHNR; CDR2 reads FQNEAQ (reference sequence). V gave up 1 base and J gave up 1 base; unmatched junction bases: 12. CDR3 in amino acids: CASSLVGRGGTISYEQYF. CDR3 DNA: TGTGCCAGCAGCTTAGTGGGACGGGGGGGGACCATTTCCTACGAGCAGTACTTC.

With respect to this clone: Other DNA sequences from this sample encode an identical CDR3 as well. The V and J genes are TRBV5-1 and TRBJ2-2, with 8 bases identical to TRBD1. The germline V gene encodes CDR1 SGHRS and CDR2 YFSETQ. The CDR3 runs 15 residues. Trimming took 2 bases from V and 5 from J; bases not matched to a gene: 5. The CDR3 DNA reads TGCGCCAGCAGCTTAGGGACAGGAGGTACCGGGGAGCTGTTTTTT. It encodes CASSLGTGGTGELFF.

V gene TRBV7-6 combines with J gene TRBJ1-4; unclear D gene. Germline V lookup: CDR1 SGHVS, CDR2 FNYEAQ. Trimming took 1 base from V and 4 from J, leaving 10 bases between them. This CDR3 is built from 15 residues. CDR3 amino acids: CASSLGPDYNEKLFF. The CDR3 DNA sequence: TGTGCCAGCAGCTTAGGGCCCGATTATAATGAAAAACTGTTTTTT.

This clone was observed a single time. The chain uses TRBV2 and TRBJ2-7; TRBD1 is a possible D gene (5 bases). Trimming took 8 bases from V and 7 from J, leaving 21 bases between them. The CDR3 has 14 residues. CDR1 SNHLY and CDR2 FYNNEI come from the germline V gene. CDR3 coding DNA: TGTGCCAGCGGTCAGGGCCCACGGGTTCAGGAGCAGTACTTC. Translation: CASGQGPRVQEQYF. Variable domain in full (rest from reference TRBV2 and TRBJ2-7): EPEVTQTPSHQVTQMGQEVILRCVPISNHLYFYWYRQILGQKVEFLVSFYNNEISEKSEIFDDQFSVERPDGSNFTLKIRSTKLEDSAMYFCASGQGPRVQEQYFGPGTRLTVT.

As for this clone: Other nucleotide sequences from this sample produce the same CDR3. This chain links TRBV28 with TRBJ1-2; TRBD1 aligns across 7 bases. From germline, CDR1 is MDHEN and CDR2 SYDVKM. CDR3 length: 13 residues. V shed 4 bases, J shed 2 bases, and the junction held 1 base outside the gene matches. CDR3 amino acids: CASSSQGNYGYTF. The DNA of the CDR3 is TGTGCCAGCAGTTCACAGGGGAACTATGGCTACACCTTC.

In this sample, this clone turned up a few times. This chain joins TRBV7-3 and TRBJ1-2; 7 positions match TRBD1. This CDR3 has 13 amino acids. The germline V gene has CDR1 SGHTA and CDR2 FQGTGA. The V segment lost 2 bases and the J segment 8 bases; nucleotides outside the gene matches: 5. CDR3 loop: CASSLGQGDGYTF. The DNA for the CDR3 is TGTGCCAGCAGCTTAGGGCAGGGGGACGGCTACACCTTC.

The chain is built from TRBV2 and TRBJ2-1, with TRBD1 matching 10 bases. Germline CDR1 and CDR2: SNHLY and FYNNEI. The CDR3 has 14 residues. V lost 6 bases to trimming and J lost 3 bases; unmatched junction nucleotides: 2. This chain's CDR3 is CASRDRGHYNEQFF. The CDR3 bases are TGTGCCAGCAGAGACAGGGGGCACTACAATGAGCAGTTCTTC. The full variable domain, rest sourced from reference TRBV2 and TRBJ2-1, is EPEVTQTPSHQVTQMGQEVILRCVPISNHLYFYWYRQILGQKVEFLVSFYNNEISEKSEIFDDQFSVERPDGSNFTLKIRSTKLEDSAMYFCASRDRGHYNEQFFGPGTRLTVL.

The chain combines TRBV6-6 with TRBJ1-1; D remains ambiguous. There are 10 residues in the CDR3. CDR1 and CDR2 from the germline V gene are MNHNY and SVGAGI (reference sequence). Trimming pared 10 bases from V and 7 bases from J, leaving 10 bases between. The CDR3 protein is CATLGVEAFF. The CDR3 bases are TGTGCCACCCTGGGAGTTGAAGCTTTCTTT.

This chain links TRBV25-1 with TRBJ1-6; D possibly corresponds to TRBD1 (5 bases). The CDR3 runs to 16 residues. The V end lost 6 bases, the J end lost 4 bases, and 16 bases lay between the germline ends. The V gene's germline CDR1 is MGHDK and CDR2 SYGVNS. In DNA, the CDR3 is TGTGCCAGCAGCCAAGGGGAGGGGATTTATAATTCACCCCTCCACTTT. Protein product: CASSQGEGIYNSPLHF.

The chain recombines TRBV5-1 with TRBJ1-1; no firm D call. The CDR3 spans 14 residues. The germline CDR1 and CDR2 sequences are SGHRS and YFSETQ. With 0 bases removed from V and 3 bases from J, the gap between germline ends came to 9 bases. CDR3 DNA: TGCGCCAGCAGCTTGGTGCGGGGTTACACTGAAGCTTTCTTT. This gives the protein CASSLVRGYTEAFF. Supplemented by reference TRBV5-1 and TRBJ1-1, the full variable domain reads KAGVTQTPRYLIKTRGQQVTLSCSPISGHRSVSWYQQTPGQGLQFLFEYFSETQRNKGNFPGRFSGRQFSNSRSEMNVSTLELGDSALYLCASSLVRGYTEAFFGQGTRLTVV.

The table lists this clone with a count of one. V gene TRBV6-2 or TRBV6-3 combines with J gene TRBJ2-7; a weak D match, TRBD2 (5 bases). The CDR3 contains 15 residues. CDR1 and CDR2 from the germline V gene are MNHEY and SVGEGT. V dropped 2 bases and J dropped 2 bases, with 13 bases sitting between them. The DNA of the CDR3 is TGTGCCAGCAGTTACGGCGGTGCGGGTACCTACGAGCAGTACTTC. Its translation is CASSYGGAGTYEQYF.

This chain joins TRBV9 and TRBJ1-1; D is perhaps TRBD1 (5 bases). Trimming removed 4 bases from V and 2 bases from J, with 12 bases in between. CDR3 size: 14 residues. Looked up from germline, CDR1 is SGDLS and CDR2 is YYNGEE. The CDR3 protein is CASSPIGANTEAFF. The CDR3, as DNA: TGTGCCAGCAGCCCCATAGGGGCCAACACTGAAGCTTTCTTT.

The chain employs TRBV9 and TRBJ2-5; 9 bases line up with TRBD2. With V trimmed by 0 bases and J by 5 bases, 5 bases remained unmatched. This CDR3 has 15 residues. Germline V gene lookup returns CDR1 SGDLS and CDR2 YYNGEE. CDR3 sequence: CASSVASGIHETQYF. The CDR3, as DNA: TGTGCCAGCAGCGTAGCTAGCGGGATTCACGAGACCCAGTACTTC.

This clone came up a few times. The CDR3 DNA is TGTGCCTGGAGGAGCAGGGGGTTTTCAGGAAACACCATATATTTT. Translation gives CAWRSRGFSGNTIYF. The rearrangement links TRBV30 to TRBJ1-3, with 7 bases aligning to TRBD1. The CDR3 consists of 15 residues. The V gene's germline CDR1 is GTSNPN and CDR2 SVGIG (reference sequence). V gave up 3 bases and J gave up 4 bases; unmatched junction bases: 9.

The genes are TRBV9 and TRBJ2-3, with 11 bases fitting TRBD2. V shed 3 bases, J shed 3 bases, and the junction held 6 bases outside the gene matches. The V gene's germline CDR1 is SGDLS and CDR2 YYNGEE. There are 16 residues in the CDR3. CDR3 in amino acids: CASSAGTSGATDTQYF. CDR3 nucleotide sequence: TGTGCCAGCAGCGCGGGGACTAGCGGAGCTACAGATACGCAGTATTTT.

The rearrangement uses TRBV7-2 and TRBJ2-1; weak D call: TRBD2 (6 bases). This CDR3 has 14 amino acids. V lost 5 bases and J 10 bases, leaving 18 bases between the germline ends. Germline V lookup: CDR1 SGHTA, CDR2 FQGNSA. DNA for the CDR3: TGTGCCAGCAGCCCTATAGCGGTTTATGGGGAGCAGTTCTTC. Its translation is CASSPIAVYGEQFF. Combining the CDR3 with reference TRBV7-2 and TRBJ2-1 gives the whole variable domain GAGVSQSPSNKVTEKGKDVELRCDPISGHTALYWYRQSLGQGLEFLIYFQGNSAPDKSGLPSDRFSAERTGGSVSTLTIQRTQQEDSAVYLCASSPIAVYGEQFFGPGTRLTVL.

The chain employs TRBV29-1 and TRBJ1-2, with D unresolved. The CDR3 loop spans 15 amino acids. Germline V gene lookup returns CDR1 SQVTM and CDR2 ANQGSEA. V was shortened by 3 bases and J by 4 bases, with 18 bases between the two germline ends. The CDR3 reads CSVDSPGSVSYGYTF. The CDR3, as DNA: TGCAGCGTTGACTCCCCAGGTTCAGTTAGCTATGGCTACACCTTC.